The entry that follows covers one T cell receptor beta chain sequence. Antigen unknown. The sample originates from a study of T cell responses to AZD1222 COVID-19 vaccine. Germline V gene sequence: CDR1 SGDLS, CDR2 YYNGEE. With 4 bases removed from V and 5 bases from J, the gap between germline ends came to 17 bases. The CDR3 is 15 amino acids. The method was immunoSEQ multiplex PCR; TCRdb's version includes in-frame clones alone and lacks a portion of them. The data contain under 150,000 clones, 93% of them seen just once; the ten biggest clones take up about 3%. Overall study results and limits: Spike-specific TCR depth and breadth grew after two AZD1222 doses. Just a handful of AZD1222 recipients were seropositive at baseline. Without day 14 samples, only post-peak T cell repertoires were studied.

This TCR came from an adult in good health. Sequenced material: peripheral blood, taken on day 0 of AZD1222 vaccination. This sequence joins TRBV9 and TRBJ2-3; D is ambiguous. In DNA form, the CDR3 reads TGTGCCAGCAGCATAGACCTCCGGGCTGTAGATACGCAGTATTTT. Protein sequence: CASSIDLRAVDTQYF.